One T cell receptor beta chain is described in this entry. Its specificity is unknown. The junction shows a germline mismatch at one end, possibly a read error. Germline V gene sequence: CDR1 MDHEN, CDR2 SYDVKM. CDR3 length: 17 amino acids. These data are taken from a study of cytomegalovirus exposure and HLA in healthy donors. Study results and caveats: A previous analysis found most TCR beta V segments productive roughly 90% or roughly 30% of the time. An analysis that was carried out later associated 15,000 to 20,000 TCR beta sequences with HLA alleles at 0.05 false discovery rate.

The PCR had 60 Vbeta and 13 Jbeta primers. Generated by immunoSEQ multiplex PCR, the TCRdb table keeps only in-frame clones and is missing some. The sample holds about 95,000 clones, more than 60% seen once. Input material: PBMCs. The clonotype originates from a man between 18 and 35 years old in good health and CMV-seropositive. The V and J genes are TRBV28 and TRBJ1-5, with TRBD1 identical over 8 bases. CDR3: CASSLWAEAGGNQPQHF. The DNA for the CDR3 is TGTGCCAGCAGTTTATGGGCGGAGGCAGGGGGCAACCAGCCCCAGCATTTT.